These 21 T cell receptor beta chains originate from one sample sequenced in a study of T cells after yellow fever vaccination. MiXCR, applied by TCRdb to the 5' RACE reads, yields one record per CDR3 protein. The sample shows a few hundred thousand distinct CDR3 sequences, 10% to 15% of them seen only once. Material: CD4+ T cells sorted from PBMCs, obtained 45 days after the yellow fever booster vaccination. The receptors stem from a man aged 30 to 45 who received the YFV17D yellow fever vaccine.

The gene calls are TRBV6-2 or TRBV6-3 and TRBJ2-1; 9 positions agree with TRBD1. In germline, CDR1 is MNHEY, CDR2 SVGEGT. The V and J ends lost 2 bases and 6 bases, in that order; junction bases with no gene match: 8. This CDR3 has 16 residues. The CDR3 spells CASSYPGQGPPNEQFF. The DNA of the CDR3 is TGTGCCAGCAGTTACCCGGGACAGGGACCCCCCAATGAGCAGTTCTTC.

With respect to this clonotype: At one end the junction does not follow the germline gene, possibly because of a read error. This rearrangement joins TRBV19 to TRBJ2-1, with 11 bases lining up with TRBD2. CDR1 and CDR2 from the germline V gene are LNHDA and SQIVND (reference sequence). The CDR3 length is 15 residues. In DNA, the CDR3 is TGTGCCAGTGAGACTAGCGGGACCAACTACAATAAGCAGTTCTTC. Its protein is CASETSGTNYNKQFF. The full variable domain, completed using reference TRBV19 and TRBJ2-1, is DGGITQSPKYLFRKEGQNVTLSCEQNLNHDAMYWYRQDPGQGLRLIYYSQIVNDFQKGDIAEGYSVSREKKESFPLTVTSAQKNPTAFYLCASETSGTNYNKQFFGPGTRLTVL.

The V gene is TRBV29-1, the J gene TRBJ1-1, with 7 bases that match TRBD1. This CDR3 has 11 amino acids. Germline V gene data show CDR1 as SQVTM and CDR2 as ANQGSEA. V lost 5 bases to trimming and J lost 3 bases; unmatched junction nucleotides: 0. CDR3 sequence: CSVQGDTEAFF. The CDR3 region has the DNA TGCAGCGTTCAGGGGGACACTGAAGCTTTCTTT.

This clonotype appeared a few times. The V gene is TRBV18, the J gene TRBJ2-3, with 7 bases aligning to TRBD2. V was clipped by 5 bases and J by 4 bases; unmatched bases: 6. Looked up from germline, CDR1 is KGHSH and CDR2 is LQKENI. This CDR3 is 14 amino acids long. In DNA, the CDR3 is TGTGCCAGCTCAACCGGACTAGTGTCAGATACGCAGTATTTT. It codes for CASSTGLVSDTQYF.

This chain joins TRBV7-9 and TRBJ2-2; 9 positions match TRBD1. Germline V lookup: CDR1 SEHNR, CDR2 FQNEAQ (reference sequence). V lost 5 bases, J lost 4 bases, and 5 bases stayed unmatched. The CDR3 has 15 amino acids. The CDR3 protein is CASSIGQGITGELFF. The DNA of the CDR3 is TGTGCCAGCAGCATAGGACAGGGGATCACCGGGGAGCTGTTTTTT.

V gene TRBV7-2 combines with J gene TRBJ2-7, with D maybe TRBD1 (7 bases). The V gene's germline CDR1 is SGHTA and CDR2 FQGNSA. The CDR3 length is 15 residues. Trimming removed 1 base from V and 2 bases from J, with 12 bases in between. The CDR3 here is CASSLEGGTAYEQYF. The CDR3 nucleotides read TGTGCCAGCAGCTTAGAGGGCGGGACAGCCTACGAGCAGTACTTC.

This clonotype has a count of ten or more. CDR3 sequence reads: CASSLYAGDYEQYF. The CDR3 DNA sequence: TGTGCCAGCAGTTTATATGCAGGGGACTACGAGCAGTACTTC. The V call is TRBV12-3 or TRBV12-4, the J call TRBJ2-7, with D possibly TRBD1 on 6 matching bases. The ends were cut back, 2 bases at V and 3 bases at J, with 11 bases in the middle. The CDR3 sequence is 14 residues long.

The V gene is TRBV6-5, the J gene TRBJ2-2; TRBD2 agrees at 11 bases. Germline-derived CDR1 and CDR2 are MNHEY and SVGAGI. The CDR3 covers 17 residues. V trimming: 0 bases; J trimming: 2 bases; junction bases outside the gene matches: 2. DNA of the CDR3: TGTGCCAGCAGTTACTCGGGGACTAGCGGCAACACCGGGGAGCTGTTTTTT. It codes for CASSYSGTSGNTGELFF.

The rearrangement joins TRBV7-6 to TRBJ2-5; D is possibly TRBD1 or TRBD2 (6 bases each). CDR1 is SGHVS and CDR2 is FNYEAQ in the germline V gene. CDR3 length equals 21 residues. V was cut by 2 bases and J by 3 bases, with 31 bases left in between. This chain's CDR3 is CASSLRRGGKTDQLLKETQYF. The CDR3 DNA sequence: TGTGCCAGCAGCTTAAGGAGAGGGGGGAAGACGGACCAACTACTCAAAGAGACCCAGTACTTC.

Many counts were recorded for this clonotype. The chain links TRBV7-9 to TRBJ2-3, with D perhaps being TRBD1 or TRBD2 (5 bases each). The CDR3 loop spans 17 amino acids. The germline gives CDR1 SEHNR, CDR2 FQNEAQ (reference sequence). The V end was cut by 1 base, the J end by 2 bases, with 16 bases between. In DNA form, the CDR3 reads TGTGCCAGCAGCTTAGGTGCCGGGGCGACTTACACAGATACGCAGTATTTT. This translates into CASSLGAGATYTDTQYF.

The rearrangement links TRBV5-1 to TRBJ2-3; D is undetermined. CDR1 is SGHRS and CDR2 is YFSETQ in the germline V gene. V was clipped by 5 bases and J by 0 bases, with 10 bases between them. This CDR3 is 14 amino acids long. The CDR3 is CASRLPRSTDTQYF. The CDR3 DNA reads as TGCGCCAGCAGACTACCACGGAGCACAGATACGCAGTATTTT.

This clonotype showed up many times. The chain joins TRBV20-1 to TRBJ2-1, with unresolved D. This CDR3 region has 12 residues. The ends were cut back, 0 bases at V and 8 bases at J, with 8 bases in the middle. From germline, CDR1 is DFQATT and CDR2 SNEGSKA (reference sequence). The CDR3 loop reads CSARDQGYEQFF. CDR3 DNA: TGCAGTGCTAGAGATCAAGGCTATGAGCAGTTCTTC.

The V and J genes are TRBV2 and TRBJ2-2; D may be TRBD1 (6 bases). The CDR3 is made up of 13 amino acids. V was cut by 4 bases and J by 5 bases, with 8 bases left in between. Germline-derived CDR1 and CDR2 are SNHLY and FYNNEI. The CDR3 sequence is CASSADSTGELFF. The DNA of the CDR3 is TGTGCCAGCAGTGCGGACAGTACCGGGGAGCTGTTTTTT.

This sequence joins TRBV6-4 and TRBJ2-3; D may be TRBD1 (5 bases). Per germline, CDR1 MRHNA and CDR2 SNTAGT. This CDR3 is 16 amino acids long. The V gene lost 3 bases and the J gene lost 0 bases, with 13 bases spanning the gap. The CDR3 DNA is TGTGCCAGCAGTGATTCCCGGACATCCAGCACAGATACGCAGTATTTT. Translating it yields CASSDSRTSSTDTQYF.

This sequence joins TRBV20-1 and TRBJ1-1; D gene ambiguous. Germline CDR1 DFQATT, CDR2 SNEGSKA (reference sequence). This CDR3 has 13 residues. V lost 5 bases and J lost 0, with 10 bases in between. The CDR3 reads CSASANVNTEAFF. CDR3 sequence (DNA): TGCAGTGCTTCAGCCAACGTGAACACTGAAGCTTTCTTT.

The chain couples TRBV5-1 to TRBJ2-5; 7 bases fit TRBD1. The germline CDR1 and CDR2 sequences are SGHRS and YFSETQ. This CDR3 region has 14 residues. Germline trimming cut 4 bases from V and 5 bases from J; bases unmatched to any gene: 8. The CDR3 loop reads CASSPGTEVETQYF. The CDR3 DNA reads TGCGCCAGCAGCCCGGGGACAGAGGTTGAGACCCAGTACTTC.

The genes are TRBV6-2 or TRBV6-3 and TRBJ2-7; TRBD2 might be the D (5 bases). The CDR3 contains 13 residues. The V and J ends lost 6 bases and 1 base respectively, with 10 bases between them. Germline V gene lookup returns CDR1 MNHEY and CDR2 SVGEGT. CDR3 sequence (DNA): TGTGCCAGCAGCCGGACTGATTCCTACGAGCAGTACTTC. It encodes CASSRTDSYEQYF.

In its sample, this clonotype was seen a few times. The rearrangement uses TRBV20-1 and TRBJ2-1, with 13 bases lining up with TRBD2. V shed 2 bases, J shed 2 bases, and the junction held 9 bases outside the gene matches. Germline lookup yields CDR1 DFQATT and CDR2 SNEGSKA (reference sequence). The CDR3 is 18 residues long. The chain's CDR3 is CSARRRTSGRITYNEQFF. The CDR3 DNA follows: TGCAGTGCTAGAAGGAGGACTAGCGGGAGAATAACCTACAATGAGCAGTTCTTC.

There are a few counts of this clonotype. V is TRBV28 and J is TRBJ2-1; 8 nucleotides match TRBD1. The CDR3 sequence is 16 residues long. The V gene end was trimmed by 8 bases and the J gene end by 0 bases; junction bases not matched to a gene: 9. Germline V gene lookup returns CDR1 MDHEN and CDR2 SYDVKM. The CDR3 nucleotides are TGTGCCAGCGGAGGACAGGGCGGCATCTCCTACAATGAGCAGTTCTTC. Translated, it gives CASGGQGGISYNEQFF.

Points on this clonotype: A junction boundary mismatches the germline segment, possibly from a read error. J is TRBJ2-7 and V is TRBV10-1; possible D gene TRBD1, 5 bases. Germline V gene data show CDR1 as WNHNN and CDR2 as SYGVQD (reference sequence). CDR3 length equals 13 residues. DNA for the CDR3: TGTGCCAGCAGCGTGACAGATTCCTACGAGCAGTACTTC. Translated: CASSVTDSYEQYF.

This clonotype was observed a few times. This sequence joins TRBV6-4 and TRBJ2-2, with unresolved D. CDR1 is MRHNA and CDR2 is SNTAGT in the germline V gene. V lost 8 bases, J lost 0 bases, and 10 bases lay in between. The CDR3 contains 14 residues. CDR3 sequence: CASGKKANTGELFF. CDR3 nucleotides: TGTGCCAGCGGGAAAAAAGCGAACACCGGGGAGCTGTTTTTT.